This TCR beta chain emerged from a study of blood T cells in healthy people across ages. The second PCR ran about 6 to 11 cycles with a sample-barcoded 5' primer and J-beta primers. In TCRdb, the 5' RACE reads were re-called with MiXCR into one record per CDR3 protein. Among hundreds of thousands of distinct CDR3 sequences, 40% to 50% were seen once, and the ten largest hold around 21%. The V segment lost 4 bases and the J segment 3 bases; nucleotides outside the gene matches: 20. Germline V gene lookup returns CDR1 KGHDR and CDR2 SFDVKD. The CDR3 covers 21 residues. The sequence was collected from a man in his 60s in good health. The chain joins TRBV24-1 to TRBJ2-5, with TRBD2 matching 12 bases. The sample consisted of blood. The CDR3 sequence: CATSEGIGLAGRSSLEETQYF. DNA for the CDR3: TGTGCCACCAGTGAGGGGATTGGACTAGCGGGGAGGTCTTCATTGGAAGAGACCCAGTACTTC.